This T cell receptor (beta chain) was observed in a study of blood T cell repertoires in COVID-19. CDR3 size: 16 residues. CDR1 SGDLS and CDR2 YYNGEE come from the germline V gene. V was clipped by 0 bases and J by 3 bases, with 13 bases between them. Clones were read by immunoSEQ multiplex PCR, and TCRdb kept only the in-frame ones, dropping some. The sample records fewer than 350,000 clones, more than 80% being singletons. Sequenced sample: PBMCs or T cells enriched from blood (not recorded which). The receptor was isolated from a woman in her twenties or thirties with acute COVID-19. The V gene is TRBV9, the J gene TRBJ2-1; D gene unclear. For the CDR3, the DNA is TGTGCCAGCAGCGTAGGGCCCAATTCCCTCTACAATGAGCAGTTCTTC. Protein sequence: CASSVGPNSLYNEQFF.